This TCR beta chain was recovered during a study of shared clonotypes between healthy human individuals. The CDR3 is 15 residues long. Germline V lookup: CDR1 LNHDA, CDR2 SQIVND (reference sequence). V was cut by 5 bases and J by 0 bases, with 11 bases left in between. In the naive CD8 group, cells lacked CD45RO and were positively selected for CCR7, so terminally differentiated effector memory CD45RA+ cells were left out. Assay used: immunoSEQ multiplex PCR; TCRdb lists only in-frame clones, some missing. Of about 2 million clones in the sample, less than 95% were seen once. The receptor's source is a man younger than 35 in good health. The chain combines TRBV19 with TRBJ1-3, with D unresolved. Specimen: naive CD8+ T cells sorted from blood. CDR3 DNA: TGTGCCAGTAGTGCCCAGAGACGCTCTGGAAACACCATATATTTT. This sequence encodes CASSAQRRSGNTIYF.